This T cell receptor beta chain was sequenced during a study of blood T cell repertoires in COVID-19. This clone was recorded only once. Data came from immunoSEQ multiplex PCR; TCRdb stores just in-frame clones and leaves some out. Of about 240,000 clones listed, around 82% were seen once; the top ten hold around 5%. The CDR3 consists of 15 residues. Germline lookup yields CDR1 SGHRS and CDR2 YFSETQ. The V and J ends lost 4 bases and 2 bases, in that order; junction bases with no gene match: 5. The rearrangement uses TRBV5-1 and TRBJ2-7, with 11 bases aligning to TRBD2. Sequenced input: peripheral blood. This clonotype was obtained from a woman between 65 and 79 years old with acute or convalescent COVID-19. This CDR3 is CASSLGTSGPYEQYF. CDR3 nucleotide sequence: TGCGCCAGCAGCCTAGGGACTAGCGGACCCTACGAGCAGTACTTC.